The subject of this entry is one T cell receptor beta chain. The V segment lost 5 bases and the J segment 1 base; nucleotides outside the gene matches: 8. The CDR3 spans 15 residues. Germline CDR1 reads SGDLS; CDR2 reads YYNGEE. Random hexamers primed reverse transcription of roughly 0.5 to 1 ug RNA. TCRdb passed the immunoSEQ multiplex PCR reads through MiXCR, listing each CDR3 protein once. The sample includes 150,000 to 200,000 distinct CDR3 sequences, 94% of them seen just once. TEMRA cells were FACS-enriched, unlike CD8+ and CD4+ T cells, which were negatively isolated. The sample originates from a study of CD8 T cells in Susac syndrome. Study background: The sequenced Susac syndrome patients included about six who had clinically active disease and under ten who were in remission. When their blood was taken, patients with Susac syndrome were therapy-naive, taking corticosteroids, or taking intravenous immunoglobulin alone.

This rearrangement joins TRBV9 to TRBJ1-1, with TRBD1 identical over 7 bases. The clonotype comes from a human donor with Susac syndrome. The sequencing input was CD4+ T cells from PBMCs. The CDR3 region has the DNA TGTGCCAGCAGGCTTTCCAAGGGGGCGAACACTGAAGCTTTCTTT. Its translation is CASRLSKGANTEAFF.